Below are 29 T cell receptor beta chains sequenced from a single sample in a study of shared clonotypes between healthy human individuals. Repertoires were generated with immunoSEQ multiplex PCR, while TCRdb's copy carries only in-frame clones and drops some. This sample has approximately 2.5 million clones; approximately 94% occur once, and the top ten carry under 0.15%. Source material: naive CD4+ T cells sorted from blood. As for subset: CD45RA+ positively selected. The receptors were gathered from a man aged 18 to 29 in good health.

The chain recombines TRBV10-3 with TRBJ1-1; the match to TRBD1 covers 7 bases. Trimming cost V 6 bases and J 1 base; bases outside gene matches: 5. Germline CDR1 and CDR2: ENHRY and SYGVKD. The CDR3 loop spans 14 amino acids. The CDR3 here is CAIRMTGPNTEAFF. CDR3 nucleotides: TGTGCCATCAGGATGACAGGGCCGAACACTGAAGCTTTCTTT.

The rearrangement links TRBV4-1 to TRBJ1-6; 8 nucleotides agree with TRBD1. The CDR3 totals 17 residues. The V segment lost 0 bases and the J segment 4 bases; nucleotides outside the gene matches: 5. The germline V gene has CDR1 MGHRA and CDR2 YSYEKL. CDR3 region: CASSQETGEGYNSPLHF. In DNA form, the CDR3 reads TGCGCCAGCAGCCAAGAGACAGGGGAGGGTTATAATTCACCCCTCCACTTT.

The chain uses TRBV19 and TRBJ1-5, with D uncertain. V was pared by 2 bases and J by 0 bases, with 8 bases between. The CDR3 contains 15 residues. CDR1 LNHDA and CDR2 SQIVND come from the germline V gene (reference sequence). The CDR3 here is CASSISAFSNQPQHF. DNA for the CDR3: TGTGCCAGTAGTATATCGGCGTTTAGCAATCAGCCCCAGCATTTT.

This chain uses TRBV10-2 with TRBJ2-7; TRBD2 aligns across 11 bases. CDR1 is WSHSY and CDR2 is SAAADI in the germline V gene. V lost 3 bases to trimming and J lost 8 bases; unmatched junction nucleotides: 3. The CDR3 sequence is 13 residues long. The CDR3 is CASSDVAGGQQYF. The CDR3 bases are TGCGCCAGCAGTGATGTAGCGGGAGGGCAGCAGTACTTC.

The chain has TRBV19 and TRBJ2-7; 12 nucleotides agree with TRBD1. The CDR3 is made up of 15 amino acids. CDR1 and CDR2 (germline): LNHDA, SQIVND (reference sequence). V lost 4 bases to trimming and J lost 5 bases; unmatched junction nucleotides: 6. CDR3 sequence: CASSTLGTGGDEQYF. The DNA of the CDR3 is TGTGCCAGTAGTACCCTTGGGACAGGGGGCGACGAGCAGTACTTC.

V and J are TRBV5-4 and TRBJ2-5; 10 bases fit TRBD1. J gave up 3 bases and V 5 bases, and 7 bases lay outside the gene matches. CDR1 SGHNT and CDR2 YYREEE come from the germline V gene (reference sequence). This CDR3 contains 15 residues. The CDR3 DNA sequence: TGTGCCAGCAGTCGCGCCGGGACAGGGGAAGAGACCCAGTACTTC. Protein: CASSRAGTGEETQYF.

As DNA, the CDR3 is TGTGCCAGCAGCTTAGACAGGGTTAATTCACCCCTCCACTTT. Residues: CASSLDRVNSPLHF. This rearrangement joins TRBV7-2 to TRBJ1-6; D possibly corresponds to TRBD1 (6 bases). V lost 1 base to trimming and J lost 6 bases, with 7 bases between them. Germline V lookup: CDR1 SGHTA, CDR2 FQGNSA. The CDR3 extends over 14 amino acids.

This rearrangement joins TRBV5-8 to TRBJ1-6; D is unresolved. The V gene's germline CDR1 is SGHTS and CDR2 YDEGEE. V lost 4 bases and J lost 0, with 11 bases in between. The CDR3 spans 16 residues. The CDR3 sequence: CASSPRTSSYNSPLHF. CDR3 DNA sequence: TGTGCCAGCAGCCCCCGGACGAGCTCCTATAATTCACCCCTCCACTTT.

The rearrangement uses TRBV27 and TRBJ2-1; perhaps TRBD1 as D (5 bases). V was clipped by 2 bases and J by 1 base, with 9 bases between them. Germline values: CDR1 MNHEY, CDR2 SMNVEV (reference sequence). The CDR3 runs to 15 residues. The CDR3: CASSLGAISYNEQFF. The CDR3 bases are TGTGCCAGCAGTTTAGGGGCTATTTCCTACAATGAGCAGTTCTTC.

The V and J genes are TRBV25-1 and TRBJ1-1, with D possibly matching TRBD1 (5 bases). From germline, CDR1 is MGHDK and CDR2 SYGVNS. Between the trimmed V and J ends, which lost 5 bases and 4 bases, there was a span of 14 bases. This CDR3 has 14 amino acids. Written as DNA, the CDR3 is TGTGCCAGCAGTACCAGGGTGGGAGGCACTGAAGCTTTCTTT. It codes for CASSTRVGGTEAFF.

The V call is TRBV11-2, the J call TRBJ2-7; TRBD1 agrees at 7 bases. The V segment lost 5 bases and the J segment 6 bases; nucleotides outside the gene matches: 10. Germline V gene sequence: CDR1 SGHAT, CDR2 FQNNGV. The CDR3 is 14 amino acids. The CDR3 nucleotides read TGTGCCAGCAGCCCAACCTTGACAGGGAGCGAGCAGTACTTC. Protein sequence: CASSPTLTGSEQYF. Drawing the rest from reference TRBV11-2 and TRBJ2-7, the complete variable domain is EAGVAQSPRYKIIEKRQSVAFWCNPISGHATLYWYQQILGQGPKLLIQFQNNGVVDDSQLPKDRFSAERLKGVDSTLKIQPAKLEDSAVYLCASSPTLTGSEQYFGPGTRLTVT.

The chain joins TRBV30 to TRBJ1-4, with 8 bases identical to TRBD1. Germline loops: CDR1 GTSNPN, CDR2 SVGIG (reference sequence). With 0 bases clipped from V and 8 bases from J, the junction kept 8 bases outside the gene matches. This CDR3 has 15 amino acids. Here the CDR3 DNA reads TGTGCCTGGAGTGTACTGGACAGGGAAAGGGAAAAACTGTTTTTT. It encodes CAWSVLDREREKLFF.

The CDR3 loop is CASSLGSLANTGELFF. The CDR3 nucleotides are TGTGCCAGCAGTTTGGGGAGCCTTGCGAACACCGGGGAGCTGTTTTTT. V and J are TRBV27 and TRBJ2-2; TRBD2 might be the D (5 bases). The CDR3 totals 16 residues. CDR1 MNHEY and CDR2 SMNVEV come from the germline V gene (reference sequence). Trimming removed 3 bases at V and 0 bases at J, with 11 bases between.

The count of this clone is one. This chain uses TRBV5-4 with TRBJ1-2; D may be TRBD1 (5 bases). The length of the CDR3 is 16 residues. Between the trimmed V and J ends, which lost 0 bases and 7 bases, there was a span of 19 bases. From germline, CDR1 is SGHNT and CDR2 YYREEE (reference sequence). The chain's CDR3 is CASSLADPSGMGGYTF. The CDR3 DNA follows: TGTGCCAGCAGCTTGGCCGATCCATCAGGGATGGGTGGCTACACCTTC. Based on the CDR3 plus reference TRBV5-4 and TRBJ1-2, the full variable domain is ETGVTQSPTHLIKTRGQQVTLRCSSQSGHNTVSWYQQALGQGPQFIFQYYREEENGRGNFPPRFSGLQFPNYSSELNVNALELDDSALYLCASSLADPSGMGGYTFGSGTRLTVV.

A few counts support this clone. The chain uses TRBV2 and TRBJ1-5; maybe TRBD1 (5 bases). The CDR3 sequence is 13 residues long. The germline V gene has CDR1 SNHLY and CDR2 FYNNEI. Trimming left V 3 bases short and J 7 bases short, with 10 bases between. CDR3 sequence reads: CASSDAGRQPQHF. DNA of the CDR3: TGTGCCAGCAGTGACGCAGGGAGGCAGCCCCAGCATTTT.

The rearrangement uses TRBV7-2 and TRBJ1-4, with a tentative D call TRBD1 (5 bases). The CDR3 runs to 14 residues. Looked up from germline, CDR1 is SGHTA and CDR2 is FQGNSA. Trimming cost V 6 bases and J 0 bases, with 8 bases left between them. The CDR3 sequence is CASREGATNEKLFF. CDR3 nucleotides: TGTGCCAGCAGGGAAGGGGCAACTAATGAAAAACTGTTTTTT. The variable domain in full, completed from reference TRBV7-2 and TRBJ1-4, reads GAGVSQSPSNKVTEKGKDVELRCDPISGHTALYWYRQSLGQGLEFLIYFQGNSAPDKSGLPSDRFSAERTGGSVSTLTIQRTQQEDSAVYLCASREGATNEKLFFGSGTQLSVL.

This clone was counted a few times. V gene TRBV5-1 combines with J gene TRBJ2-2; D is ambiguous. V gave up 0 bases and J gave up 5 bases, with 11 bases separating them. Per germline, CDR1 SGHRS and CDR2 YFSETQ. CDR3 size: 15 residues. CDR3 DNA: TGCGCCAGCAGCTTGGACGGAGCCTTTACCGGGGAGCTGTTTTTT. This translates into CASSLDGAFTGELFF.

The chain uses TRBV2 and TRBJ2-1; 10 bases align to TRBD1. CDR1 is SNHLY and CDR2 is FYNNEI in the germline V gene. CDR3 length equals 13 residues. With 6 bases clipped from V and 8 bases from J, the junction kept 4 bases outside the gene matches. CDR3: CASRGQGWYEQFF. The CDR3 DNA reads as TGTGCCAGCAGGGGACAGGGGTGGTATGAGCAGTTCTTC.

The chain combines TRBV5-8 with TRBJ1-5; D perhaps matches TRBD1 (5 bases). CDR3 length: 14 amino acids. Trimming removed 4 bases at V and 2 bases at J, with 10 bases between. CDR1 is SGHTS, CDR2 YDEGEE, per germline. CDR3 sequence: CASSGWGGNQPQHF. Written as DNA, the CDR3 is TGTGCCAGCAGCGGCTGGGGGGGCAATCAGCCCCAGCATTTT.

The rearrangement links TRBV27 to TRBJ2-1; 12 nucleotides line up with TRBD2. Per the germline V gene, CDR1 is MNHEY and CDR2 is SMNVEV (reference sequence). V dropped 6 bases and J dropped 10; count of bases not matched to a gene: 10. This CDR3 has 15 residues. CDR3 in amino acids: CASRITSGGPGEQFF. In DNA, the CDR3 is TGTGCCAGCAGGATTACTAGCGGGGGGCCAGGCGAGCAGTTCTTC.

This chain links TRBV14 with TRBJ2-1, with D tentatively TRBD2 (7 bases). The CDR3 is made up of 15 amino acids. Trimming took 4 bases from V and 4 from J, leaving 14 bases between them. CDR1 and CDR2 from the germline V gene are SGHDN and FVKESK. The CDR3 protein is CASSPRGGDYNEQFF. The CDR3 DNA follows: TGTGCCAGCAGCCCCCGCGGGGGCGATTACAATGAGCAGTTCTTC.

This chain joins TRBV6-9 and TRBJ1-6, with TRBD1 matching 7 bases. Germline V CDR1 and CDR2: MNHGY, SVAAGI. The CDR3 is 13 residues long. V shed 11 bases and J 4 bases; nucleotides not matched to a gene: 5. CDR3 sequence reads: CAVPGQYNSPLHF. CDR3 nucleotides: TGTGCCGTGCCGGGACAGTATAATTCACCCCTCCACTTT.

The rearrangement joins TRBV18 to TRBJ1-3; D perhaps matches TRBD1 (6 bases). This CDR3 region has 19 residues. V lost 4 bases and J lost 1, with 23 bases in between. Germline CDR1 is KGHSH and CDR2 is LQKENI. The CDR3 here is CASSLLERSGTSSGNTIYF. DNA for the CDR3: TGTGCCAGCTCACTTCTCGAACGGTCCGGGACATCTTCTGGAAACACCATATATTTT.

V and J are TRBV5-1 and TRBJ1-2, with D tentatively TRBD1 (6 bases). This CDR3 has 13 residues. The V gene lost 4 bases and the J gene lost 4 bases, with 11 bases spanning the gap. From germline, CDR1 is SGHRS and CDR2 YFSETQ. The DNA of the CDR3 is TGCGCCAGCAGCGTAGACAGGACCTATGGCTACACCTTC. Its translation: CASSVDRTYGYTF.

This clone was recorded only once. The V call is TRBV5-1, the J call TRBJ2-1; 9 nucleotides agree with TRBD1. The CDR3 is made up of 14 amino acids. V shed 6 bases, J shed 3 bases, and the junction held 4 bases outside the gene matches. CDR1 is SGHRS, CDR2 YFSETQ, per germline. The CDR3 loop is CASKRTGDYNEQFF. CDR3 nucleotide sequence: TGCGCCAGCAAGAGGACAGGGGACTACAATGAGCAGTTCTTC.

CDR3 in DNA: TGTGCCAGCAGCCAAGCCGGGGCCCACTACGAGCAGTACTTC. Translating gives CASSQAGAHYEQYF. This rearrangement joins TRBV14 to TRBJ2-7; D possibly matches TRBD1 or TRBD2 (5 bases each). V was trimmed by 1 base and J by 3 bases, leaving 10 bases between them. CDR3 length equals 14 residues. The germline V gene encodes CDR1 SGHDN and CDR2 FVKESK.

V is TRBV18 and J is TRBJ1-6, with D possibly matching TRBD1 (6 bases). Germline loops: CDR1 KGHSH, CDR2 LQKENI. The CDR3 extends over 14 amino acids. V was clipped by 5 bases and J by 10 bases, with 15 bases between them. The CDR3 DNA follows: TGTGCCAGCTCAGCGGACAGTCGGCGGTCACCCCTCCACTTT. Protein product: CASSADSRRSPLHF.

This chain connects TRBV15 to TRBJ1-1, with 9 bases lining up with TRBD1. Trimming removed 1 base from V and 11 bases from J; junction bases left unmatched: 14. CDR3 size: 16 residues. CDR1 is LNHNV and CDR2 is YYDKDF in the germline V gene (reference sequence). The CDR3 bases are TGTGCCACCAGCAGAGGGGATAAGCGACAGGGGGAAATGGCTTTCTTT. Translating gives CATSRGDKRQGEMAFF.

This chain connects TRBV6-1 to TRBJ1-5, with 7 bases matching TRBD1. V lost 5 bases to trimming and J lost 5 bases; unmatched junction nucleotides: 9. Germline V gene lookup returns CDR1 MNHNS and CDR2 SASEGT. This CDR3 has 15 residues. The chain's CDR3 is CASSRQGDGYQPQHF. CDR3 nucleotide sequence: TGTGCCAGCAGTCGACAGGGCGATGGGTATCAGCCCCAGCATTTT.